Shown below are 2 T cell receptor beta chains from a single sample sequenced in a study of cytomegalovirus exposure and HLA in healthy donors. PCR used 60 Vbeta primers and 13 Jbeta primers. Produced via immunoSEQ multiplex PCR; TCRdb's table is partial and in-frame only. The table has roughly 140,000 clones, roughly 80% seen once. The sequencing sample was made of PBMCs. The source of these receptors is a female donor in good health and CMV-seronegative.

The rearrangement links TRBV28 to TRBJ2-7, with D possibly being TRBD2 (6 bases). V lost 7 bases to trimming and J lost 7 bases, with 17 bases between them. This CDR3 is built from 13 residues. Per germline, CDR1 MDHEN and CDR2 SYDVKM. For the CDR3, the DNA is TGTGCCAGCACTCCCGTTGGGGGAGGAGAGCAGTACTTC. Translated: CASTPVGGGEQYF.

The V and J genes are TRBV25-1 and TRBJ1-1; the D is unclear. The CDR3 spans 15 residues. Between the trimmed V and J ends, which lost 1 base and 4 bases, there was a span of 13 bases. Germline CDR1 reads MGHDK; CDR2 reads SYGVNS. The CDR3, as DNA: TGTGCCAGCAGTGAATCCAGACTCAGCCCCACTGAAGCTTTCTTT. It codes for CASSESRLSPTEAFF.